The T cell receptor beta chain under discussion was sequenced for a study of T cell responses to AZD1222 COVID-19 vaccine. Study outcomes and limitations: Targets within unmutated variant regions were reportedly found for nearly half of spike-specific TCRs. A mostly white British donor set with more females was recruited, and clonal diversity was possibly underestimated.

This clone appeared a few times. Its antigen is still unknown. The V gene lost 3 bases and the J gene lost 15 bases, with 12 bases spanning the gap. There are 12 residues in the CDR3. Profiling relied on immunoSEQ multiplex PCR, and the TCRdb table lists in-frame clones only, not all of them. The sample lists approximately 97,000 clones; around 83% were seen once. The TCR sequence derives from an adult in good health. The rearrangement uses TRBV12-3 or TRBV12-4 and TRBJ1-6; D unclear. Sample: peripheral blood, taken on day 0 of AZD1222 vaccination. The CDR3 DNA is TGTGCCAGCAGTTTTGACGAATTAGACCTCCACTTT. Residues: CASSFDELDLHF.